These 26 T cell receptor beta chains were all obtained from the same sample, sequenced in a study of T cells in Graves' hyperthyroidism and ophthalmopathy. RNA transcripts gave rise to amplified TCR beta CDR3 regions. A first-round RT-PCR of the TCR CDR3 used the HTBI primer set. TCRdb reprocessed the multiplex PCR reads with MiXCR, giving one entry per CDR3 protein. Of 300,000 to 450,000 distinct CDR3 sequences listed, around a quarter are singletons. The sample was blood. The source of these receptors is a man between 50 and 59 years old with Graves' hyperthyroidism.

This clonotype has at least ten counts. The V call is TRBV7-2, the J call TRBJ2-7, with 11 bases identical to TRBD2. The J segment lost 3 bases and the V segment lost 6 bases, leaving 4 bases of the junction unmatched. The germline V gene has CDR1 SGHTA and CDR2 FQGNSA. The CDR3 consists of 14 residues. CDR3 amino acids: CASRGTSGHYEQYF. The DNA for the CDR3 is TGTGCCAGCAGGGGGACTAGCGGACACTACGAGCAGTACTTC.

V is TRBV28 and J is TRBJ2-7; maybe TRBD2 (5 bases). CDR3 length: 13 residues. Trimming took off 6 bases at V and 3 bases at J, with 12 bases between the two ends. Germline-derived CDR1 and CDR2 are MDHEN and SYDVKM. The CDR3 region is CASSSDLHYEQYF. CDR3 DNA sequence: TGTGCCAGCAGCTCGGACTTGCACTACGAGCAGTACTTC.

The CDR3 DNA reads as TGCAGTGCTAGAGATGCTAGCGGGGAGGGCGAGACCCAGTACTTC. Amino acids: CSARDASGEGETQYF. The chain uses TRBV20-1 and TRBJ2-5, with 9 bases matching TRBD2. V lost 0 bases, J lost 5 bases, and 7 bases stayed unmatched. The CDR3 has 15 amino acids. Germline V gene lookup returns CDR1 DFQATT and CDR2 SNEGSKA (reference sequence).

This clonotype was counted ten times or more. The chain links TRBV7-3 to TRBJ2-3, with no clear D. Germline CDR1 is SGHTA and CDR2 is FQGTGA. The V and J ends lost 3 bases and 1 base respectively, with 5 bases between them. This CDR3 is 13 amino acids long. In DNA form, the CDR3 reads TGTGCCAGCAGCTTTACCCGCACAGATACGCAGTATTTT. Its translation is CASSFTRTDTQYF.

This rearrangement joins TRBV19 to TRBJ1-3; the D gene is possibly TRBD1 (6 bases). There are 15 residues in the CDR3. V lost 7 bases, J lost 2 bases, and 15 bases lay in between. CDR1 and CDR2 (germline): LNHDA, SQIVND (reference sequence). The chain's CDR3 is CASIEGVLPGNTIYF. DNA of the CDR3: TGTGCCAGTATCGAGGGGGTTCTACCTGGAAACACCATATATTTT.

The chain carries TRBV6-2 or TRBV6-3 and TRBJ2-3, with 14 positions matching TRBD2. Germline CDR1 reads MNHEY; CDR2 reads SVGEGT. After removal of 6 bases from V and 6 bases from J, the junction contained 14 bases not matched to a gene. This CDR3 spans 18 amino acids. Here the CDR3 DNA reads TGTGCCAGCAGGTCCGGGTCTGGGACTAGCGGGAGTTTGGATACGCAGTATTTT. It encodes CASRSGSGTSGSLDTQYF.

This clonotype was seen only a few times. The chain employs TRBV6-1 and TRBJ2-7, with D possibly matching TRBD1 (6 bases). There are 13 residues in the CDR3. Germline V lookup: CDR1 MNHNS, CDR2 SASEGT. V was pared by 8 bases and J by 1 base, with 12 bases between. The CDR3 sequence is CASGQGISYEQYF. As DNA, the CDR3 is TGTGCCAGCGGGCAGGGGATTTCCTACGAGCAGTACTTC.

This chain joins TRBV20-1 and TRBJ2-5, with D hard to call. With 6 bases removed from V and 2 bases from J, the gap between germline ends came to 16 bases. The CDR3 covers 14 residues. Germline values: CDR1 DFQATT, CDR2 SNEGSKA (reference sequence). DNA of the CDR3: TGCAGTGCCGTCGATCCGGCGTCTCAAGAGACCCAGTACTTC. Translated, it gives CSAVDPASQETQYF.

The CDR3 protein is CASRETGGGDGYTF. CDR3 bases: TGTGCCAGCAGGGAGACAGGGGGCGGGGATGGCTACACCTTC. The V gene is TRBV6-1, the J gene TRBJ1-2; the match to TRBD1 covers 10 bases. V trimming: 6 bases; J trimming: 6 bases; junction bases outside the gene matches: 7. In germline, CDR1 is MNHNS, CDR2 SASEGT. The CDR3 extends over 14 amino acids.

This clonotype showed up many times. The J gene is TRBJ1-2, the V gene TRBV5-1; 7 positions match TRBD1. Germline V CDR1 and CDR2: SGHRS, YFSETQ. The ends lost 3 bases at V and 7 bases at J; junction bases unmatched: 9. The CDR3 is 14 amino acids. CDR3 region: CASSYGTADGGYTF. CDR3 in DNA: TGCGCCAGCAGCTACGGGACAGCCGACGGTGGCTACACCTTC. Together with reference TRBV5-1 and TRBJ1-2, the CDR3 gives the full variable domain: KAGVTQTPRYLIKTRGQQVTLSCSPISGHRSVSWYQQTPGQGLQFLFEYFSETQRNKGNFPGRFSGRQFSNSRSEMNVSTLELGDSALYLCASSYGTADGGYTFGSGTRLTVV.

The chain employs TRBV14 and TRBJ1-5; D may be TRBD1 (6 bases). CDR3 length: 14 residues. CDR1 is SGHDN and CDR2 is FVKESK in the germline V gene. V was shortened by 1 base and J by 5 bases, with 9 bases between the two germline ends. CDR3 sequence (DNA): TGTGCCAGCAGCCAAGGGGGGCGCCATCAGCCCCAGCATTTT. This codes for CASSQGGRHQPQHF.

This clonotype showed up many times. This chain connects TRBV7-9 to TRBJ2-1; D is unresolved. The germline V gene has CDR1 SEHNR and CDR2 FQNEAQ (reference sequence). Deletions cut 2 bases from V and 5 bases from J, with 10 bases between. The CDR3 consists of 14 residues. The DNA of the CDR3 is TGTGCCAGCAGCTTAAAACAGAGTAACAATGAGCAGTTCTTC. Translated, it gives CASSLKQSNNEQFF.

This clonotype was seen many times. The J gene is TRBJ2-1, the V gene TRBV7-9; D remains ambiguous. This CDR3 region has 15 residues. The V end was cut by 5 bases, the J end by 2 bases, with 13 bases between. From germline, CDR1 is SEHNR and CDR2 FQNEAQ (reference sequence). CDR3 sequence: CASSLPGRTYNEQFF. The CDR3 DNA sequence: TGTGCCAGCAGCCTACCGGGCCGGACCTACAATGAGCAGTTCTTC.

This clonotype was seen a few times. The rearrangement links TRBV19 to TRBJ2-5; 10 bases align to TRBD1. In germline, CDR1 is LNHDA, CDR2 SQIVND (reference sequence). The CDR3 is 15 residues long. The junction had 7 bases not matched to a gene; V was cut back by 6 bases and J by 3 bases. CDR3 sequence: CASRRQGAKKETQYF. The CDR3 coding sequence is TGTGCCAGTAGACGACAGGGGGCGAAGAAAGAGACCCAGTACTTC.

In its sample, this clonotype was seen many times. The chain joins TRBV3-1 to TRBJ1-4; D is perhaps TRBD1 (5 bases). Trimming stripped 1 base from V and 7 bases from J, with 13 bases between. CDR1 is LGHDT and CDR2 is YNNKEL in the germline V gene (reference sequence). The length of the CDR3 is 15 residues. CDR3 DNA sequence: TGTGCCAGCAGCCAAGCTTTGGGGACGAGTGAAAAACTGTTTTTT. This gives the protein CASSQALGTSEKLFF.

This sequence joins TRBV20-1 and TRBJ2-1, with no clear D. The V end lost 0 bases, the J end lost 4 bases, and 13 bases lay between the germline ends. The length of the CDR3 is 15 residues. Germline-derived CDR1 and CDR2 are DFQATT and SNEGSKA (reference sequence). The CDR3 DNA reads TGCAGTGCTAGAGATTTTTGGTCTCGATACAATGAGCAGTTCTTC. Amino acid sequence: CSARDFWSRYNEQFF.

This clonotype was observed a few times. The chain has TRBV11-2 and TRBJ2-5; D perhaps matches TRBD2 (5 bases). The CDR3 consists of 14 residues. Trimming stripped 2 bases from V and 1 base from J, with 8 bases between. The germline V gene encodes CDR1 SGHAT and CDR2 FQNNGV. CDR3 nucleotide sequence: TGTGCCAGCAGCTTATTCCGGGGCCAAGAGACCCAGTACTTC. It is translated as CASSLFRGQETQYF. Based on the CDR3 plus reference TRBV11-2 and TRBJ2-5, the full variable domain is EAGVAQSPRYKIIEKRQSVAFWCNPISGHATLYWYQQILGQGPKLLIQFQNNGVVDDSQLPKDRFSAERLKGVDSTLKIQPAKLEDSAVYLCASSLFRGQETQYFGPGTRLLVL.

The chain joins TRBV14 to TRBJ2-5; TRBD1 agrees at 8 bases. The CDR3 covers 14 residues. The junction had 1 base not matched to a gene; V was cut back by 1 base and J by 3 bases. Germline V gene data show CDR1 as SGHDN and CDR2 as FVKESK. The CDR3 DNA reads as TGTGCCAGCAGCCAAGGGGACAGGAAAGAGACCCAGTACTTC. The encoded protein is CASSQGDRKETQYF.

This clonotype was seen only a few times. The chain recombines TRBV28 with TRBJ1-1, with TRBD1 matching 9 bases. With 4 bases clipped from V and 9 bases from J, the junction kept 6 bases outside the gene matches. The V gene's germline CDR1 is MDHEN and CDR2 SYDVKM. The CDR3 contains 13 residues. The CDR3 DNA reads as TGTGCCAGCAGTTCCCTCGGGACAGGGAAAGCTTTCTTT. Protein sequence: CASSSLGTGKAFF.

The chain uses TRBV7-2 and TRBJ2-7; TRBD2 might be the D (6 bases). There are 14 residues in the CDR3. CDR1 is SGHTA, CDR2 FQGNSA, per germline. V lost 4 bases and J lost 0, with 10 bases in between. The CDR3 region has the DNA TGTGCCAGCAGCTCAGCAGCGGGCTCCTACGAGCAGTACTTC. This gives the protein CASSSAAGSYEQYF.

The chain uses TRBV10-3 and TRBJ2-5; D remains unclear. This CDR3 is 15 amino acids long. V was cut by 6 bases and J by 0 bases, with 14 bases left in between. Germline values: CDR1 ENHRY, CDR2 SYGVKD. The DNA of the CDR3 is TGTGCCATCAGCCCTCGGCAAGAGTACCAAGAGACCCAGTACTTC. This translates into CAISPRQEYQETQYF.

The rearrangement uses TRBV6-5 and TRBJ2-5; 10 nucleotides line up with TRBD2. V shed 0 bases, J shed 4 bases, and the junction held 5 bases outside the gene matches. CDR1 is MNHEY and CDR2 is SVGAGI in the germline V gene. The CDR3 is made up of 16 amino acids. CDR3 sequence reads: CASSYSLAGAGETQYF. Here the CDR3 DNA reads TGTGCCAGCAGTTACTCGCTAGCGGGAGCCGGAGAGACCCAGTACTTC.

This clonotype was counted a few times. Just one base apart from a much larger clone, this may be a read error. The CDR3 spells CASSDGTSGSDERFF. CDR3 in DNA: TGTGCCAGCAGTGACGGGACTAGCGGGAGTGATGAGCGGTTCTTC. The rearrangement joins TRBV2 to TRBJ2-1; 14 bases are a match to TRBD2. The CDR3 runs 15 residues. CDR1 and CDR2 from the germline V gene are SNHLY and FYNNEI.

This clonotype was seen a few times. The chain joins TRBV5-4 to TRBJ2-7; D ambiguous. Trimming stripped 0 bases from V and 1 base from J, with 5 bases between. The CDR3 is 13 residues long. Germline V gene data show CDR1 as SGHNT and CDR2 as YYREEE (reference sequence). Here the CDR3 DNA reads TGTGCCAGCAGCTTGGTTGGTTCCTACGAGCAGTACTTC. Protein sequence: CASSLVGSYEQYF.

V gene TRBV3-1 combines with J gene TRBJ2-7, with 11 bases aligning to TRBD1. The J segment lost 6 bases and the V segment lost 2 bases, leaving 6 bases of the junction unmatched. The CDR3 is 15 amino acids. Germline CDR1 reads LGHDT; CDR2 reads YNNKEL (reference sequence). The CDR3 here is CASSQHGTGGVEQYF. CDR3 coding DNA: TGTGCCAGCAGCCAACACGGGACAGGGGGAGTCGAGCAGTACTTC.

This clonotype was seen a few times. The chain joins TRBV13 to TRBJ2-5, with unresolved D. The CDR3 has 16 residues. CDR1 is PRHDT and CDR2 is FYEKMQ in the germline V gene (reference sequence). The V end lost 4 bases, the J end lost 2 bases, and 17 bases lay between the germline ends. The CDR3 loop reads CASSSKTPLGQETQYF. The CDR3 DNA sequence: TGTGCCAGCAGCTCCAAAACCCCCTTGGGGCAAGAGACCCAGTACTTC.